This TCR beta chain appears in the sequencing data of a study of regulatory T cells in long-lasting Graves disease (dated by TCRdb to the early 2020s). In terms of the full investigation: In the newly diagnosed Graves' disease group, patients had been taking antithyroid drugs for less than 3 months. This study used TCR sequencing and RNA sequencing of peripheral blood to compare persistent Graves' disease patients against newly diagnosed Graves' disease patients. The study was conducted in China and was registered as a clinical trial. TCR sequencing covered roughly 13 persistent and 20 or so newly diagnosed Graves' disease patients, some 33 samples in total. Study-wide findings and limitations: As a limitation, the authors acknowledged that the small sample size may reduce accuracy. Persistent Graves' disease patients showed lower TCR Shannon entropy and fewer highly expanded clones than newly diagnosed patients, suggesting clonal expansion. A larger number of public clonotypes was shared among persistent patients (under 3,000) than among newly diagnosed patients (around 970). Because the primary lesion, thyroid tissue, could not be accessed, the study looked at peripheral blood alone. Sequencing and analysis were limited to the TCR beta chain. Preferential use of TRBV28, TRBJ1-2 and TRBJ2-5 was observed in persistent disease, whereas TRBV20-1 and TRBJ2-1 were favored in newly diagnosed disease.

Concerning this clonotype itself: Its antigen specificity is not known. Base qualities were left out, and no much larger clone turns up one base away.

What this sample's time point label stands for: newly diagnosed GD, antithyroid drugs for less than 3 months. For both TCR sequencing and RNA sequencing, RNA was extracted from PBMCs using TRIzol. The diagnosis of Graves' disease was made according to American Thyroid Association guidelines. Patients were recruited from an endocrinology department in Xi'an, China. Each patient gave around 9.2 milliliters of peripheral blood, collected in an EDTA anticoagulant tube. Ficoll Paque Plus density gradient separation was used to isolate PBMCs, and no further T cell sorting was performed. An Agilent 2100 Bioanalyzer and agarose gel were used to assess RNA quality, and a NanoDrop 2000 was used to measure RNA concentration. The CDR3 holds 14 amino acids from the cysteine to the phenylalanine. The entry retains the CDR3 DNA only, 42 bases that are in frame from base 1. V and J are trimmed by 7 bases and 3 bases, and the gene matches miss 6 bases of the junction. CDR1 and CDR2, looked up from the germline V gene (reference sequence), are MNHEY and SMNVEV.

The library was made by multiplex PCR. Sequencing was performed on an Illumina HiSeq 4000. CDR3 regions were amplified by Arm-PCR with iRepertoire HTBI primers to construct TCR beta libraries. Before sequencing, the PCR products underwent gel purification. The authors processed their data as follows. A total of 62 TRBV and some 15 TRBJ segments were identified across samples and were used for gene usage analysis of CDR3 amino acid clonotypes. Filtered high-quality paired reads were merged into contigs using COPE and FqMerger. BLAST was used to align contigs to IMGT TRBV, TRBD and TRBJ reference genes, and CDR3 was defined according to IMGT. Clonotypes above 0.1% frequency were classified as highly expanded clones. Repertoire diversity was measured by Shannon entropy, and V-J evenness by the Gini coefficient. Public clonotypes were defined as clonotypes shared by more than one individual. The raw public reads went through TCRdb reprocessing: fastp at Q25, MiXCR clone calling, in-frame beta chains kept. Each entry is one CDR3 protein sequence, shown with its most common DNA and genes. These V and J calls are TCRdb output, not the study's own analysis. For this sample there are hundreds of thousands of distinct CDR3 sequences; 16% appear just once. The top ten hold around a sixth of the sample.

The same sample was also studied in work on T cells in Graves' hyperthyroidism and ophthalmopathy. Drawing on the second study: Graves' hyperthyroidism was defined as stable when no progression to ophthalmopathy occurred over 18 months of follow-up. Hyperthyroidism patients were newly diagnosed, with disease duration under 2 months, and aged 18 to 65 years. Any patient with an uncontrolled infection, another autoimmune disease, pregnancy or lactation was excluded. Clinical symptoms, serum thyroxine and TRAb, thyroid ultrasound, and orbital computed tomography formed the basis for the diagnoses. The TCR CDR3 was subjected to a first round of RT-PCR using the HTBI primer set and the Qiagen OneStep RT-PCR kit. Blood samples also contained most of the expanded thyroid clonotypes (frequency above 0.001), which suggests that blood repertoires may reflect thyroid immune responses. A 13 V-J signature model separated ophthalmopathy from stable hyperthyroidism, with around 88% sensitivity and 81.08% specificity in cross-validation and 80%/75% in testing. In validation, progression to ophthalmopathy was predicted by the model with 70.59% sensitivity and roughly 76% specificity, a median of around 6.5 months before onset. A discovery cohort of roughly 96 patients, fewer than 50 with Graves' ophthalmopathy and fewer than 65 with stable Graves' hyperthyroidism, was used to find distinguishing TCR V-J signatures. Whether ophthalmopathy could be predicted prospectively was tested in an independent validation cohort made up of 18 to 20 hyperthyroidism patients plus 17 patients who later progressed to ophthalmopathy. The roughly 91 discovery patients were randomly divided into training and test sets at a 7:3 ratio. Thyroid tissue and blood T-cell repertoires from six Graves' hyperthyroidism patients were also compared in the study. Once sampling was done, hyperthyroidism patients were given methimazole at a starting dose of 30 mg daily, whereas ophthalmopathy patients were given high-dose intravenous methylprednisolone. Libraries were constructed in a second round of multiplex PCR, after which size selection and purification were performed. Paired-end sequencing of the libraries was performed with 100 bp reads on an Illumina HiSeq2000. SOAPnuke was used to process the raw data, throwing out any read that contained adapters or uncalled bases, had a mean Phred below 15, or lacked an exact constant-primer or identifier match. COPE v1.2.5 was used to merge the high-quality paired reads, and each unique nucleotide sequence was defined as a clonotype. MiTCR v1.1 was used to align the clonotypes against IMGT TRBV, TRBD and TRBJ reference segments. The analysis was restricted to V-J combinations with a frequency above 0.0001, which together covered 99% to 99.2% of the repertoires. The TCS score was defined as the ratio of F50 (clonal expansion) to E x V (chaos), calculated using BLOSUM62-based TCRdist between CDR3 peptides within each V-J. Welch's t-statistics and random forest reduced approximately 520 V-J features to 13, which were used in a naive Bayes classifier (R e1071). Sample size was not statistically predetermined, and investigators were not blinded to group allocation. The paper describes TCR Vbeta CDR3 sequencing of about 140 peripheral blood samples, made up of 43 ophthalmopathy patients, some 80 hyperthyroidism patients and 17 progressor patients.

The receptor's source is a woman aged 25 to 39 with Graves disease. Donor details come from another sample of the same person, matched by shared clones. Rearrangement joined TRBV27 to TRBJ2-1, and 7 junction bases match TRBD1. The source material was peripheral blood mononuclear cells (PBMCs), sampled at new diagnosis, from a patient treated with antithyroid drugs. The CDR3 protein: CASKRQGVYNEQFF. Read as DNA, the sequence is TGTGCCAGCAAACGACAGGGAGTCTACAATGAGCAGTTCTTC.